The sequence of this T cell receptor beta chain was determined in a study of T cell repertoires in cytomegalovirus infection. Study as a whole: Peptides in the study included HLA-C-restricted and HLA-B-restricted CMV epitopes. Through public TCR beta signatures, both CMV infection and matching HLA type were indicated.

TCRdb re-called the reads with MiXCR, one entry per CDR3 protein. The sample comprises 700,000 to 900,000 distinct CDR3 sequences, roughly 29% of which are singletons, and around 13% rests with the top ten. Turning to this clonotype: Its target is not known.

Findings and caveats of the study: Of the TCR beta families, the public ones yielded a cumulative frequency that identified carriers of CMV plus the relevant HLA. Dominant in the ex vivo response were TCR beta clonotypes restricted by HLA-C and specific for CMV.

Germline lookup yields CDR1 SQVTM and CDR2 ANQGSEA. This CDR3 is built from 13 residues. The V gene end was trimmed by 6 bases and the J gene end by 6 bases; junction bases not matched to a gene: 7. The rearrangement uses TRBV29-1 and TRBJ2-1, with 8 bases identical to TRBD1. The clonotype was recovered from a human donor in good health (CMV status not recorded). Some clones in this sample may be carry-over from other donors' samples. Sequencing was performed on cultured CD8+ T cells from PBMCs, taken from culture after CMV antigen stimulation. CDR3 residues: CSVTGENVNEQFF. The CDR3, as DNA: TGCAGCGTGACAGGGGAGAACGTCAATGAGCAGTTCTTC.